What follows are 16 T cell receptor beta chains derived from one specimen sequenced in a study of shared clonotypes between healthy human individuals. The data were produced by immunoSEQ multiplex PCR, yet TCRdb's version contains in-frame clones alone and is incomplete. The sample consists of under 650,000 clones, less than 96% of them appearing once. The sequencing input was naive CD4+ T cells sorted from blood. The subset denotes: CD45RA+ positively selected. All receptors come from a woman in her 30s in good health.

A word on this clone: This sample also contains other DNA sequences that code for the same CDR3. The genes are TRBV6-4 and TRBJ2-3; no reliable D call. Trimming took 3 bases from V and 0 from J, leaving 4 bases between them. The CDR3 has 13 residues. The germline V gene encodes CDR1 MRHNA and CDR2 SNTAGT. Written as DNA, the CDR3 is TGTGCCAGCAGTGAGGGAAGCACAGATACGCAGTATTTT. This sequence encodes CASSEGSTDTQYF.

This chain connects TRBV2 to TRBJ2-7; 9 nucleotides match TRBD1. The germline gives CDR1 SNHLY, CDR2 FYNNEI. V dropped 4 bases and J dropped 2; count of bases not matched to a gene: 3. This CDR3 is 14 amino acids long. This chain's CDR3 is CASSGTGETYEQYF. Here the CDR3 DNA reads TGTGCCAGCAGTGGGACAGGGGAGACCTACGAGCAGTACTTC.

The CDR3 spells CASSQDGLRGNTEAFF. DNA for the CDR3: TGCGCCAGCAGCCAAGATGGCCTGAGAGGGAACACTGAAGCTTTCTTT. This sequence joins TRBV4-1 and TRBJ1-1; D gene uncertain. The CDR3 has 16 amino acids. Germline values: CDR1 MGHRA, CDR2 YSYEKL. V lost 0 bases and J lost 1, with 12 bases in between.

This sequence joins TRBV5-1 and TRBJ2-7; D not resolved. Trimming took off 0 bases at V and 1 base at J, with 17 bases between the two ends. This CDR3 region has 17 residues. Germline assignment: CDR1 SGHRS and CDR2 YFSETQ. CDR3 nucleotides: TGCGCCAGCAGCTTGGATTGGATTCGGCGCCGGTCCTACGAGCAGTACTTC. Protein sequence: CASSLDWIRRRSYEQYF.

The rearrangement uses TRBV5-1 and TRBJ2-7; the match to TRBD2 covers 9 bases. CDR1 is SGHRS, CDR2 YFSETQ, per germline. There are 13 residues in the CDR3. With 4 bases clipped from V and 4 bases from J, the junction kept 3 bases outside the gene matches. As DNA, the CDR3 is TGCGCCAGCAGCCTAGCGGGAAAGTACGAGCAGTACTTC. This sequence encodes CASSLAGKYEQYF.

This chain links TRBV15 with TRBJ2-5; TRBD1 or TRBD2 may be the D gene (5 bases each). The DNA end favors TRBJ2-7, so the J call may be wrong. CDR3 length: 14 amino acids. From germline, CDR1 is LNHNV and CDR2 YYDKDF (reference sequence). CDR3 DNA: TGTGCCACCAGCAGCGGGGACGCTTTCTACGAGCAGTACTTC. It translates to CATSSGDAFYEQYF.

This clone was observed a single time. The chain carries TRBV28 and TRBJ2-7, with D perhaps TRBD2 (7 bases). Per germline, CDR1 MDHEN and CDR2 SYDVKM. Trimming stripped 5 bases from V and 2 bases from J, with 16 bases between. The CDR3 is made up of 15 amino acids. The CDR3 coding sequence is TGTGCCAGCAGTGGGGGGGGGCTAGCAGCCTACGAGCAGTACTTC. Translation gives CASSGGGLAAYEQYF.

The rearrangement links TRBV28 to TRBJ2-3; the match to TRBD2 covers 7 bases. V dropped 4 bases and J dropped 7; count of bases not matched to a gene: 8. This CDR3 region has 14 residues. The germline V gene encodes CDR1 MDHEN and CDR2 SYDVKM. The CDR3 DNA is TGTGCCAGCAGTTCCACCGGGAGGCGTTATACGCAGTATTTT. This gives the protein CASSSTGRRYTQYF.

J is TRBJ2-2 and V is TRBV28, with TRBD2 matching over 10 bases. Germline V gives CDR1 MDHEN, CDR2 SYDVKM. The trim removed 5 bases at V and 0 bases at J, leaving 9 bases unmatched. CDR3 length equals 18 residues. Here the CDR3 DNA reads TGTGCCAGCAGTAAAGCGGGAGGGCCTCGTCCGAACACCGGGGAGCTGTTTTTT. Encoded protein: CASSKAGGPRPNTGELFF.

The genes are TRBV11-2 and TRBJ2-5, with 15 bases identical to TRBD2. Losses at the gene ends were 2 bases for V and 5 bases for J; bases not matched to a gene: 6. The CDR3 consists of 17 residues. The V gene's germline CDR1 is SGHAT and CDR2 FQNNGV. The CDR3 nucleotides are TGTGCCAGCAGCTTATGGACTAGCGGGAGGGCCGCGGAGACCCAGTACTTC. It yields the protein CASSLWTSGRAAETQYF.

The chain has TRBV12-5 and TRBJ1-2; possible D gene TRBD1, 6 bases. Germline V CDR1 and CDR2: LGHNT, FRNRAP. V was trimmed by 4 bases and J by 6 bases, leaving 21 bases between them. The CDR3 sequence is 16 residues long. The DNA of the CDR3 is TGTGCTAGTGGTTCCATGCCGACAGGAGGTATGGATGGCTACACCTTC. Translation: CASGSMPTGGMDGYTF.

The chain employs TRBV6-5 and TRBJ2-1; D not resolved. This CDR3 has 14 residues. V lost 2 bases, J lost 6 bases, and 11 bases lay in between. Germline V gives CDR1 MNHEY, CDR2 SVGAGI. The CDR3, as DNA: TGTGCCAGCAGTTACCACTACTCCGCCAATGAGCAGTTCTTC. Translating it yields CASSYHYSANEQFF.

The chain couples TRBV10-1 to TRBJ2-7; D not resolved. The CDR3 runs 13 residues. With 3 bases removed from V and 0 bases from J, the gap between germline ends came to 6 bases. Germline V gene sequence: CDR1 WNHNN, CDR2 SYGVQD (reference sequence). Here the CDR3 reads CASSDQHSYEQYF. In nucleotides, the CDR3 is TGCGCCAGCAGTGACCAACACTCCTACGAGCAGTACTTC.

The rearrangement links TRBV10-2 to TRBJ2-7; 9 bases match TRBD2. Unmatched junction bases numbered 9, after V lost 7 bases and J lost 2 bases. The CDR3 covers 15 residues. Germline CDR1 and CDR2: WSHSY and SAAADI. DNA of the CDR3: TGCGCCAGCACCCCGCGGACTAGCGAGCCCTACGAGCAGTACTTC. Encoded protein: CASTPRTSEPYEQYF.

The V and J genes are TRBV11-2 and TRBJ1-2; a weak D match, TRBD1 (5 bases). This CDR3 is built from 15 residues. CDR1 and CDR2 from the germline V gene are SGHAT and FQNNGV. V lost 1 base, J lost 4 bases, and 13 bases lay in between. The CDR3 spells CASSLGQGLGYGYTF. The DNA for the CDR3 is TGTGCCAGCAGCTTAGGTCAGGGATTGGGCTATGGCTACACCTTC.

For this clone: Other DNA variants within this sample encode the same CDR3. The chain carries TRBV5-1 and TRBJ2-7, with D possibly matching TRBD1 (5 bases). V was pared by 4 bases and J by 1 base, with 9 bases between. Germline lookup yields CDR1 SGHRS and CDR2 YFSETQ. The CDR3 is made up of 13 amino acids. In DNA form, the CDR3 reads TGCGCCAGCAGCCTTGGACAATCCTACGAGCAGTACTTC. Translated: CASSLGQSYEQYF.